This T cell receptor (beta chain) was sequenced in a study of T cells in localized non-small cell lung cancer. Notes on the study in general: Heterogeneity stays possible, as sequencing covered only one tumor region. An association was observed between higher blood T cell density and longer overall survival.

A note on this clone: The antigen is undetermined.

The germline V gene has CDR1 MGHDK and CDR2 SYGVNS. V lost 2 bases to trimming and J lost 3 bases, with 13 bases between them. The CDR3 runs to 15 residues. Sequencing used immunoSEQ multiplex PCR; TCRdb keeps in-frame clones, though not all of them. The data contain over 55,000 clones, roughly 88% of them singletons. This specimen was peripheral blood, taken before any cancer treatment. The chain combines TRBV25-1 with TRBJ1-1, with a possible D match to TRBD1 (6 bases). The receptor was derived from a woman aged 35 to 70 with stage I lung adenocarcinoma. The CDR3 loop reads CASSEGGAIDTEAFF. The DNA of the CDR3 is TGTGCCAGCAGTGAAGGGGGGGCAATAGACACTGAAGCTTTCTTT.